These 23 T cell receptor beta chains originate from one sample sequenced in a study of radiotherapy plus CTLA-4 blockade in lung cancer. The assay was immunoSEQ multiplex PCR, and TCRdb's table has in-frame clones only and misses some. The sample lists about 51,000 clones; about 85% were seen once. The input for sequencing was peripheral blood, taken from a patient treated with radiotherapy plus ipilimumab. The receptors were sampled from a human donor with non-small cell lung cancer who had a complete response to radiotherapy plus ipilimumab.

The sample holds one count of this clone. The J gene is TRBJ1-5, the V gene TRBV30, with a tentative D call TRBD1 (5 bases). Deletions cut 2 bases from V and 7 bases from J, with 21 bases between. Germline assignment: CDR1 GTSNPN and CDR2 SVGIG (reference sequence). The CDR3 spans 16 residues. CDR3 residues: CAWSPQGVKNHQPQHF. The CDR3 DNA is TGTGCCTGGAGTCCCCAAGGGGTCAAGAATCACCAGCCCCAGCATTTT.

The rearrangement links TRBV10-2 to TRBJ1-6, with D perhaps TRBD1 (6 bases). The V end lost 1 base, the J end lost 9 bases, and 16 bases lay between the germline ends. CDR3 length: 16 amino acids. Germline V gene data show CDR1 as WSHSY and CDR2 as SAAADI. CDR3: CASSEYRTERGSPLHF. The CDR3, as DNA: TGCGCCAGCAGTGAGTACCGGACAGAGAGGGGTTCACCCCTCCACTTT.

CDR3 region: CSVGAASNQPQHF. The CDR3 DNA sequence: TGCAGCGTTGGGGCAGCCAGCAATCAGCCCCAGCATTTT. The genes are TRBV29-1 and TRBJ1-5; no clear D. The CDR3 has 13 residues. Germline values: CDR1 SQVTM, CDR2 ANQGSEA. The V and J ends lost 4 bases and 1 base respectively, with 8 bases between them. The full variable domain, with the rest looked up from reference TRBV29-1 and TRBJ1-5, is SAVISQKPSRDICQRGTSLTIQCQVDSQVTMMFWYRQQPGQSLTLIATANQGSEATYESGFVIDKFPISRPNLTFSTLTVSNMSPEDSSIYLCSVGAASNQPQHFGDGTRLSIL.

The chain is built from TRBV11-2 and TRBJ1-2; tentatively, D is TRBD1 (6 bases). V lost 6 bases to trimming and J lost 2 bases, with 10 bases between them. Germline V CDR1 and CDR2: SGHAT, FQNNGV. The CDR3 has 13 residues. The CDR3 DNA follows: TGTGCCAGCAGGAAGGACAGAAACTATGGCTACACCTTC. Protein: CASRKDRNYGYTF.

The V and J genes are TRBV6-1 and TRBJ1-1; 10 bases match TRBD1. The CDR3 has 14 amino acids. Per the germline V gene, CDR1 is MNHNS and CDR2 is SASEGT. V dropped 4 bases and J dropped 5; count of bases not matched to a gene: 4. CDR3 in DNA: TGTGCCAGCAGTGTCCTGGACAGGGGGACTGAAGCTTTCTTT. This translates into CASSVLDRGTEAFF.

V usage is TRBV7-9 and J usage is TRBJ1-2; TRBD1 matches at 11 bases. This CDR3 contains 13 residues. With 11 bases clipped from V and 6 bases from J, the junction kept 8 bases outside the gene matches. CDR1 is SEHNR and CDR2 is FQNEAQ in the germline V gene (reference sequence). The CDR3 sequence: CASEDRGHNGYTF. CDR3 nucleotides: TGTGCCTCCGAGGACAGGGGGCATAATGGCTACACCTTC.

The chain's CDR3 is CASRPTGATTNEKLFF. Written as DNA, the CDR3 is TGTGCCAGCAGACCTACAGGGGCCACAACTAATGAAAAACTGTTTTTT. V and J are TRBV7-2 and TRBJ1-4, with 7 bases matching TRBD1. Germline V gives CDR1 SGHTA, CDR2 FQGNSA. With V trimmed by 6 bases and J by 0 bases, 7 bases remained unmatched. The CDR3 covers 16 residues.

The sample holds a few counts of this clone. The chain recombines TRBV11-3 with TRBJ2-7, with a tentative D call TRBD2 (6 bases). The CDR3 covers 15 residues. V lost 1 base and J lost 2, with 12 bases in between. Germline lookup yields CDR1 SGHNT and CDR2 YENEEA. CDR3 in DNA: TGTGCCAGCAGCTTAGGTGGGACTGGTACCTACGAGCAGTACGTC. As protein: CASSLGGTGTYEQYV.

This chain links TRBV18 with TRBJ1-1; D possibly corresponds to TRBD1 (6 bases). CDR1 is KGHSH and CDR2 is LQKENI in the germline V gene. Trimming cost V 3 bases and J 0 bases, with 20 bases left between them. CDR3 length: 18 amino acids. CDR3 protein: CASSPKDSGGHMNTEAFF. DNA of the CDR3: TGTGCCAGCTCACCTAAAGATAGCGGGGGACACATGAACACTGAAGCTTTCTTT.

In nucleotides, the CDR3 is TGCGCCAGCAGCCAGACTACGACAGGGTACTATGGCTACACCTTC. Translation gives CASSQTTTGYYGYTF. V usage is TRBV4-1 and J usage is TRBJ1-2, with TRBD1 matching 7 bases. Germline values: CDR1 MGHRA, CDR2 YSYEKL. After removal of 3 bases from V and 3 bases from J, the junction contained 7 bases not matched to a gene. This CDR3 has 15 residues.

The chain joins TRBV29-1 to TRBJ1-3; D is unclear. Germline lookup yields CDR1 SQVTM and CDR2 ANQGSEA. The CDR3 has 14 amino acids. V was trimmed by 5 bases and J by 2 bases, leaving 13 bases between them. The CDR3 coding sequence is TGCAGCGTTTCCAGGTATACAACTGGAAACACCATATATTTT. Protein product: CSVSRYTTGNTIYF.

The V gene is TRBV27, the J gene TRBJ1-1; D may be TRBD1 (5 bases). CDR3 length: 13 residues. The germline V gene encodes CDR1 MNHEY and CDR2 SMNVEV (reference sequence). Trimming stripped 6 bases from V and 1 base from J, with 9 bases between. The CDR3 loop is CASRSTGNTEAFF. CDR3 DNA sequence: TGTGCCAGCAGGTCAACAGGGAACACTGAAGCTTTCTTT.

V is TRBV30 and J is TRBJ1-6; 10 bases align to TRBD1. The junction had 3 bases not matched to a gene; V was cut back by 0 bases and J by 7 bases. Germline loops: CDR1 GTSNPN, CDR2 SVGIG (reference sequence). The CDR3 is 15 residues long. CDR3 region: CAWSVLDRGNSPLHF. CDR3 DNA sequence: TGTGCCTGGAGTGTACTGGACAGGGGGAATTCACCCCTCCACTTT.

The rearrangement links TRBV27 to TRBJ2-3; TRBD2 aligns across 8 bases. V lost 4 bases, J lost 3 bases, and 9 bases stayed unmatched. From germline, CDR1 is MNHEY and CDR2 SMNVEV (reference sequence). The CDR3 covers 16 residues. CDR3 bases: TGTGCCAGCAGTTCAATAGCGGGAAGGTCGACAGATACGCAGTATTTT. It specifies CASSSIAGRSTDTQYF.

The chain recombines TRBV10-2 with TRBJ1-5; no definite D call. CDR1 is WSHSY and CDR2 is SAAADI in the germline V gene. The CDR3 has 15 amino acids. V was pared by 0 bases and J by 6 bases, with 12 bases between. CDR3 amino acids: CASSESRGLAQPQHF. The CDR3 DNA is TGCGCCAGCAGTGAGTCACGAGGGTTGGCTCAGCCCCAGCATTTT.

For the CDR3, the DNA is TGTGCCAGCAGCTTAGCTCGGGACAGATACGAGCAGTACTTC. Encoded protein: CASSLARDRYEQYF. The chain is built from TRBV7-2 and TRBJ2-7, with 7 bases fitting TRBD1. Germline CDR1 is SGHTA and CDR2 is FQGNSA. The ends lost 0 bases at V and 4 bases at J; junction bases unmatched: 3. This CDR3 has 14 amino acids.

The chain links TRBV30 to TRBJ2-4; 8 bases fit TRBD1. This CDR3 has 14 residues. In germline, CDR1 is GTSNPN, CDR2 SVGIG (reference sequence). After removal of 7 bases from V and 4 bases from J, the junction contained 9 bases not matched to a gene. The CDR3 loop is CASRGQVHKNIQYF. The CDR3 DNA is TGTGCCTCCAGGGGACAGGTCCATAAAAACATTCAGTACTTC.

The V call is TRBV6-5, the J call TRBJ2-7; 7 nucleotides agree with TRBD1. The J segment lost 6 bases and the V segment lost 4 bases, leaving 12 bases of the junction unmatched. The CDR3 covers 15 residues. CDR1 and CDR2 from the germline V gene are MNHEY and SVGAGI. CDR3 region: CASSSPGQAAAEQYF. The CDR3 DNA sequence: TGTGCCAGCAGTTCTCCCGGACAGGCGGCGGCCGAGCAGTACTTC.

The chain employs TRBV18 and TRBJ1-1, with D perhaps TRBD1 (6 bases). Trimming took 3 bases from V and 3 from J, leaving 23 bases between them. The V gene's germline CDR1 is KGHSH and CDR2 LQKENI. The CDR3 spans 18 residues. The CDR3 DNA is TGTGCCAGCTCACCTCATTTGCCCCGACAGGATCGGTACACTGAAGCTTTCTTT. Amino acids: CASSPHLPRQDRYTEAFF.

The chain couples TRBV15 to TRBJ1-2, with D unclear. The ends were cut back, 0 bases at V and 6 bases at J, with 8 bases in the middle. Germline loops: CDR1 LNHNV, CDR2 YYDKDF (reference sequence). The CDR3 length is 13 residues. For the CDR3, the DNA is TGTGCCACCAGCAGAGATCCCCCAGATGGCTACACCTTC. Encoded protein: CATSRDPPDGYTF.

This sequence joins TRBV30 and TRBJ1-2, with TRBD1 matching 7 bases. The germline V gene has CDR1 GTSNPN and CDR2 SVGIG (reference sequence). This CDR3 spans 14 amino acids. V shed 1 base, J shed 6 bases, and the junction held 8 bases outside the gene matches. The CDR3 DNA reads TGTGCCTGGAGTGAGGGGACAGTGACACATGGCTACACCTTC. Its protein is CAWSEGTVTHGYTF.

Only one count was recorded for this clone. The chain combines TRBV28 with TRBJ2-5, with D possibly matching TRBD2 (5 bases). The V gene's germline CDR1 is MDHEN and CDR2 SYDVKM. This CDR3 has 13 amino acids. V was clipped by 3 bases and J by 5 bases, with 10 bases between them. CDR3 bases: TGTGCCAGCAGTTTCCCACCGGGGGAGACCCAGTACTTC. Its translation: CASSFPPGETQYF.

The rearrangement uses TRBV30 and TRBJ2-5; possible D gene TRBD1, 7 bases. Trimming took 2 bases from V and 5 from J, leaving 15 bases between them. The CDR3 sequence is 14 residues long. Germline V lookup: CDR1 GTSNPN, CDR2 SVGIG (reference sequence). The DNA for the CDR3 is TGTGCCTGGAGTAGCAGGGGGGTTTCGGAGACCCAGTACTTC. As protein: CAWSSRGVSETQYF.